The rows below give T cell receptor beta chains drawn from one sample of a study of liver allograft versus peripheral blood T cells. TCRdb re-analysed the reads in MiXCR, keeping a single row per CDR3 protein. Of about 1,900 distinct CDR3 sequences listed, 15% to 20% were seen once; the top ten hold 64%. The source is a human patient who had a liver transplant. Some T cells could come from the graft donor. Both conserved end residues are part of each CDR3. A D gene is named only where the DNA matches it firmly. Not every row has a clone size; where given, it reads once, few, many or a size class.

j_call,cdr3_length,clone_size,v_call,d_call,cdr3_aa,cdr3_nt
TRBJ1-2,13,.,TRBV30,.,CAWSVLMEHGYTF,TGTGCCTGGAGTGTACTAATGGAGCATGGCTACACCTTC
TRBJ2-7,16,.,TRBV27,.,CASSTPGTDLSYEQYF,TGTGCCAGCAGTACCCCCGGGACCGACCTCTCCTACGAGCAGTACTTC
TRBJ2-7,14,medium-sized,TRBV5-4,TRBD1,CATRNGQGLYEQYF,TGTGCCACTCGTAATGGACAGGGACTCTACGAGCAGTACTTC
TRBJ2-2,15,.,TRBV7-9,.,CASRSRGGDTGELFF,TGTGCCAGCAGATCAAGGGGGGGGGACACCGGGGAGCTGTTTTTT
TRBJ1-1,17,medium-sized,TRBV27,.,CASSLGVGDKMNTEAFF,TGTGCCAGCAGCCTAGGGGTCGGGGATAAAATGAACACTGAAGCTTTCTTT
TRBJ1-1,15,medium-sized,TRBV6-5,.,CASSYSNQGMIEAFF,TGTGCCAGCAGTTACTCGAATCAGGGGATGATTGAAGCTTTCTTT
TRBJ1-1,17,medium-sized,TRBV27,.,CASSLSYPQGQNTEAFF,TGTGCCAGCAGTTTATCATATCCCCAAGGACAGAACACTGAAGCTTTCTTT
TRBJ2-7,15,.,TRBV13,TRBD1,CASSLDRGISLEQYF,TGTGCCAGCAGCTTAGACAGGGGAATATCTCTCGAGCAGTACTTC
TRBJ2-2,17,large,TRBV9,.,CASSVRRDRTNTGELFF,TGTGCCAGCAGCGTACGGCGGGACCGAACGAACACCGGGGAGCTGTTTTTT
TRBJ1-1,17,.,TRBV3-1,.,CASSQDLRGLYITEAFF,TGTGCCAGCAGCCAAGATCTACGGGGGCTGTATATCACTGAAGCTTTCTTT
TRBJ2-3,14,.,TRBV10-3,.,CAIMGLHPADTQYF,TGTGCCATCATGGGGCTTCACCCAGCAGATACGCAGTATTTT
TRBJ2-1,13,.,TRBV6-5,.,CASSALGAGEQFF,TGTGCCAGCAGTGCTCTAGGTGCGGGTGAGCAGTTCTTC
TRBJ2-7,14,.,TRBV11-2,.,CASSDGTEAYEQYF,TGTGCCAGCAGCGATGGGACGGAAGCCTACGAGCAGTACTTC
TRBJ2-7,15,few,TRBV11-2,.,CASRGVPYVKVEQYF,TGTGCCAGCAGGGGGGTGCCCTATGTCAAGGTAGAGCAGTACTTC
TRBJ2-4,18,.,TRBV5-1,.,CASSTPIRTGTSQNIQYF,TGCGCCAGCAGCACACCAATCAGGACAGGTACTAGCCAAAACATTCAGTACTTC
TRBJ1-1,18,few,TRBV7-9,TRBD1,CASSSKHGGQGLYTEAFF,TGTGCCAGCAGCTCTAAACATGGGGGACAGGGTCTATACACTGAAGCTTTCTTT
TRBJ1-2,14,large,TRBV10-3,.,CAISEPGPVYGYTF,TGTGCCATCAGTGAGCCCGGGCCGGTCTATGGCTACACCTTC
TRBJ1-1,12,few,TRBV13,.,CASSLLAPSAFF,TGTGCCAGCAGCCTACTAGCACCGTCAGCTTTCTTT
TRBJ1-3,16,.,TRBV6-5,.,CASSPETGASGNTIYF,TGTGCCAGCAGTCCGGAGACAGGCGCGTCTGGAAACACCATATATTTT
TRBJ2-1,14,.,TRBV15,TRBD1,CATSRQQGYNEQFF,TGTGCCACCAGCAGACAACAGGGGTACAATGAGCAGTTCTTC
TRBJ2-7,14,medium-sized,TRBV10-3,.,CAIRPWDNSYEQYF,TGTGCCATCAGACCGTGGGACAACTCCTACGAGCAGTACTTC
TRBJ2-1,15,medium-sized,TRBV19,.,CASSTIRETRNEQFF,TGTGCCAGTAGTACAATACGGGAGACGCGGAATGAGCAGTTCTTC
TRBJ1-1,14,.,TRBV7-3,.,CASSLGLVGTEAFF,TGTGCCAGCAGCTTAGGATTGGTGGGGACTGAAGCTTTCTTT
TRBJ1-2,16,.,TRBV12-3/TRBV12-4,.,CASSPTTWGGSYGYTF,TGTGCCAGCAGCCCGACGACCTGGGGGGGCTCGTATGGCTACACCTTC
TRBJ1-6,14,medium-sized,TRBV27,TRBD1,CASSLGQGAQPLHF,TGTGCCAGCAGCTTGGGCCAGGGGGCTCAACCCCTCCACTTT
TRBJ2-1,16,.,TRBV19,.,CASSNRTTRESNEQFF,TGTGCCAGTAGTAACCGGACTACCCGAGAGTCCAATGAGCAGTTCTTC
TRBJ2-7,15,many,TRBV6-6,TRBD2,CASSYPSGGRFEQYF,TGTGCCAGCAGTTACCCGAGCGGGGGGCGGTTCGAGCAGTACTTC
TRBJ2-7,17,few,TRBV5-6,.,CASSLVWGGTGYYEQYF,TGTGCCAGCAGCTTGGTTTGGGGAGGGACAGGTTACTACGAGCAGTACTTC
TRBJ2-6,16,.,TRBV27,.,CASSLVGASGANVLTF,TGTGCCAGCAGTTTGGTAGGGGCCTCTGGGGCCAACGTCCTGACTTTC
TRBJ2-7,14,.,TRBV10-3,.,CAISEGGSPYEQYF,TGTGCCATCAGTGAGGGGGGTAGCCCCTACGAGCAGTACTTC
TRBJ2-7,13,medium-sized,TRBV20-1,TRBD2,CSARGLAGYEQYF,TGCAGTGCTAGAGGGCTAGCGGGATACGAGCAGTACTTC
TRBJ1-5,14,many,TRBV6-1,.,CASSEARGGQPQHF,TGTGCCAGCAGTGAAGCGCGAGGGGGACAGCCCCAGCATTTT
TRBJ2-7,17,large,TRBV27,TRBD2,CASSFGLAGGPIDEQYF,TGTGCCAGCAGTTTCGGACTAGCGGGAGGGCCCATCGACGAGCAGTACTTC
TRBJ1-2,15,few,TRBV19,TRBD1,CASSSRQGQKHGYTF,TGTGCCAGTAGTTCCCGACAGGGGCAAAAGCATGGCTACACCTTC
TRBJ1-2,16,many,TRBV13,TRBD1,CASSLGRVARQGGYTF,TGTGCCAGCAGCTTAGGCCGGGTGGCTCGACAGGGAGGCTACACCTTC
TRBJ2-1,17,few,TRBV12-3/TRBV12-4,.,CASSEDAAVVTYNEQFF,TGTGCCAGCAGTGAGGATGCCGCGGTGGTTACCTACAATGAGCAGTTCTTC
TRBJ2-1,14,.,TRBV20-1,.,CSGAELSSYNEQFF,TGCAGCGGGGCCGAGCTGAGCTCCTACAATGAGCAGTTCTTC
TRBJ1-1,15,few,TRBV9,.,CASSARGLGYTEAFF,TGTGCCAGCAGCGCCCGCGGGTTGGGTTACACTGAAGCTTTCTTT
TRBJ1-3,15,large,TRBV7-9,.,CASSQGWNSGNTIYF,TGTGCCAGCAGCCAAGGGTGGAACTCTGGAAACACCATATATTTT
TRBJ1-5,14,.,TRBV6-5,.,CASSGGGSNQPQHF,TGTGCCAGTTCCGGAGGGGGTAGCAATCAGCCCCAGCATTTT
TRBJ1-1,12,.,TRBV20-1,.,CSAISEGTEAFF,TGCAGTGCTATCTCCGAGGGCACTGAAGCTTTCTTT
TRBJ2-7,14,once,TRBV9,TRBD2,CASSLGGGMREQYF,TGTGCCAGCAGCCTAGGCGGGGGGATGAGGGAGCAGTACTTC
TRBJ1-2,15,medium-sized,TRBV27,.,CASSSTVGANYGYTF,TGTGCCAGCAGCTCCACCGTGGGGGCAAACTATGGCTACACCTTC
TRBJ2-7,15,many,TRBV9,.,CASSVAASTSYEQYF,TGTGCCAGCAGCGTAGCAGCGTCAACCTCCTACGAGCAGTACTTC
TRBJ1-5,13,many,TRBV6-2/TRBV6-3,.,CASQTGRLQPQHF,TGTGCCAGTCAAACAGGGAGGCTTCAGCCCCAGCATTTT
TRBJ1-6,17,medium-sized,TRBV19,.,CASSTPGGGRHNSPLHF,TGTGCCAGTAGTACTCCCGGTGGGGGACGGCATAATTCACCCCTCCACTTT
TRBJ1-1,17,medium-sized,TRBV19,TRBD1,CASRTFRQGSVNTEAFF,TGTGCCAGTCGAACCTTTAGACAGGGCTCGGTAAACACTGAAGCTTTCTTT
TRBJ1-4,17,medium-sized,TRBV5-4,.,CASSPRQEVSTNEKLFF,TGTGCCAGCAGCCCGCGACAGGAGGTCTCAACTAATGAAAAACTGTTTTTT
TRBJ2-3,15,.,TRBV2,.,CASSTGFSGTDTQYF,TGTGCCAGCAGTACTGGATTTAGCGGCACAGATACGCAGTATTTT
TRBJ1-5,16,many,TRBV6-1,TRBD1,CASSDLTGLYNQPQHF,TGTGCCAGCAGTGATTTGACAGGGTTGTACAATCAGCCCCAGCATTTT
TRBJ2-2,15,many,TRBV6-5,.,CASSGTLLNTGELFF,TGTGCCAGCAGCGGGACTCTCCTGAACACCGGGGAGCTGTTTTTT
TRBJ2-7,18,.,TRBV18,TRBD1,CASSPVDRDRFSRYEQYF,TGTGCCAGCTCACCGGTGGACAGGGATCGGTTTAGCCGCTACGAGCAGTACTTC
TRBJ2-7,16,medium-sized,TRBV6-6,TRBD1,CASSYSPRDSSYEQYF,TGTGCCAGCAGTTACTCGCCCCGGGACAGCTCCTACGAGCAGTACTTC
TRBJ1-4,15,medium-sized,TRBV12-3/TRBV12-4,.,CASSLELHGAEELFF,TGTGCCAGCAGCCTAGAACTTCACGGCGCGGAGGAACTGTTTTTT
TRBJ1-2,15,medium-sized,TRBV6-6,.,CASSYSPGPNYGYTF,TGTGCCAGCAGTTACTCTCCCGGGCCTAACTATGGCTACACCTTC
TRBJ1-1,14,many,TRBV12-3/TRBV12-4,TRBD1,CASSPTGASTEAFF,TGTGCCAGCAGTCCGACAGGGGCGAGCACTGAAGCTTTCTTT